The clone carrying this TCR beta chain was seen only a few times. Its antigen is not identified. One base away lies a much larger clone, so this may be a sequencing read error. The CDR3 does not close with the conserved phenylalanine or tryptophan, likely indicating a read error. Genomic DNA acted as the template from which TCR beta VDJ combination and CDR3 sequence profiling were carried out. TCRdb analysed the reads with MiXCR anew, one entry per CDR3 protein. The sample holds 250,000 to 350,000 distinct CDR3 sequences; around 60% are singletons and the top ten take approximately 8.2%. This sample was included in a study of CD8+CD57+ T cells in acquired aplastic anemia. About the study: Each DNA sample taken from sorted CD4+ and CD8+ cells came to 3 to 4 ug on average.

Broader study findings: Shared by patients and controls, 25 to 30 CD8+ CDR3s were abundant in patients. No significant difference in CD8+ Simpson's diversity was found between patients and controls.

Trimming removed 1 base at V and 6 bases at J, with 16 bases between. The CDR3 extends over 15 amino acids. Germline V CDR1 and CDR2: SEHNR, FQNEAQ (reference sequence). The chain is built from TRBV7-9 and TRBJ2-7; D uncertain. This sequence originates from a human donor with severe aplastic anemia or a healthy control (not recorded which). Sequencing was carried out using sorted CD4+, CD8+, or CD8+CD57+ T cells (not recorded which) from PBMCs. Here the CDR3 reads CASSLDLITHGEQYS. The CDR3 DNA sequence: TGTGCCAGCAGCTTAGATTTGATAACCCATGGCGAGCAGTACTCC.